The T cell receptor beta chain under discussion was sequenced for a study of control samples from healthy donors and cancer patients (dated by TCRdb to 2018 to 2020). Measured from the cysteine to the phenylalanine, the CDR3 is 16 residues long. Of all the DNA, just the CDR3 is kept, 48 bases in frame from base 1. The V and J ends are trimmed by 4 bases and 2 bases, leaving 16 bases between them. Sequences LGHNT (CDR1) and FRNRAP (CDR2) are obtained from the germline V gene. Turning to this clone: Its binding antigen is unknown. Per-base qualities were not stored, and no clone one base away is much larger.

Receptor libraries were prepared by the immunoSEQ multiplex PCR assay. Here the immuneACCESS table is served through TCRdb, limited to in-frame sequences with V and J called. Missing clones are a known gap in these copies; in checked studies unresolved V genes cover under half, and the rest lacks a known reason. The sample includes 150,000 to 200,000 clones, with roughly 94% observed a single time. The ten largest clones take up around 1.5% of the sample. This TCR derives from a woman younger than 30 in good health. Sequencing used blood. The V gene is TRBV12-5 and the J gene is TRBJ2-3; the D region possibly corresponds to TRBD2 (6 bases align). The bases read TGTGCTAGTGGTTCTAGCCGGGGGATCTCCACAGATACGCAGTATTTT. Translated, this gives CASGSSRGISTDTQYF.